The subject of this entry is one T cell receptor beta chain. Antigen unknown. Data came from immunoSEQ multiplex PCR; TCRdb stores just in-frame clones and leaves some out. The table shows roughly 81,000 clones, with 85% to 95% occurring only once. Germline assignment: CDR1 SGHVS and CDR2 FQNEAQ. The CDR3 is made up of 15 amino acids. V was clipped by 5 bases and J by 2 bases; unmatched bases: 8. The sample belongs to a study of OX40 agonist ivuxolimab in advanced cancers. Turning to the study itself: The study gave patients intravenous ivuxolimab at 0.01 to 10 mg/kg every 2 weeks.

Study outcomes and limitations: Among patients with partial responses at 0.1-3.0 mg/kg, clonal expansion was among the lowest.

The source is an adult with an advanced solid tumor such as melanoma, head and neck, liver or kidney cancer. The rearrangement joins TRBV7-8 to TRBJ1-1, with 7 bases matching TRBD1. Sequencing was performed on CD4+ or CD8+ T cells sorted from blood, taken in a trial of the OX40 agonist ivuxolimab. The CDR3 sequence: CASSLWTGQNTEAFF. The DNA of the CDR3 is TGTGCCAGCAGCCTCTGGACAGGTCAAAACACTGAAGCTTTCTTT.